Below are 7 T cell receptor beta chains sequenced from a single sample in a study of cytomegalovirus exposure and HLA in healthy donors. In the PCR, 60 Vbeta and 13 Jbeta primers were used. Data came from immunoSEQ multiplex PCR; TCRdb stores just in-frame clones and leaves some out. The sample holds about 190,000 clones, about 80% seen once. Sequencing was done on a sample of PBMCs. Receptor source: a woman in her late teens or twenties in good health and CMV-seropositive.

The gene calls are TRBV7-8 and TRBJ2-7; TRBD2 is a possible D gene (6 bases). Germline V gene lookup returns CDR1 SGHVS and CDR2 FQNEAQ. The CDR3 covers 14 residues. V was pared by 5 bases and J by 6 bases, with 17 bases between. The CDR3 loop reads CASSVRAGTPEQYV. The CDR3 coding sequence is TGTGCCAGCAGCGTACGCGCCGGGACTCCCGAGCAGTACGTC.

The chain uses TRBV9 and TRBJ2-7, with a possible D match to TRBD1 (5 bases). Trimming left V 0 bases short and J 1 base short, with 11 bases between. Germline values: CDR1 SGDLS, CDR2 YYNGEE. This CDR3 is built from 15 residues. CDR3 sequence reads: CASSVGGQGSYEQYF. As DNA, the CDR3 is TGTGCCAGCAGCGTAGGTGGGCAGGGATCCTACGAGCAGTACTTC.

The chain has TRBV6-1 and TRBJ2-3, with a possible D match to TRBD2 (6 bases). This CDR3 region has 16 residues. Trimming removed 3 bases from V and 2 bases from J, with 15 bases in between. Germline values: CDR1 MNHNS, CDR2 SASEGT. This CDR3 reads CASSDPAWGDTDTQYF. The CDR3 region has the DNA TGTGCCAGCAGTGACCCAGCTTGGGGGGACACAGATACGCAGTATTTT.

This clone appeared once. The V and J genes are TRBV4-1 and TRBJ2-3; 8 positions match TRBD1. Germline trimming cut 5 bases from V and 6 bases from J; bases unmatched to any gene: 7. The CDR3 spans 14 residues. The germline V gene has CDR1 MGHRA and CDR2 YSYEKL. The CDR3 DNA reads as TGCGCCAGCAGCTACGGACAGGGTGGCGATACGCAGTATTTT. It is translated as CASSYGQGGDTQYF.

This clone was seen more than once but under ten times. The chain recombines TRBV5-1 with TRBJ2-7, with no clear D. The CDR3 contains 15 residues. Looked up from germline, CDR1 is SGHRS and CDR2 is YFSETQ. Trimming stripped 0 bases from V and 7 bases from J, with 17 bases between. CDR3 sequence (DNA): TGCGCCAGCAGCTTGGAGAGCTACCCCTCGGGTGAGCAGTACTTC. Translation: CASSLESYPSGEQYF.

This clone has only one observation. CDR3 DNA sequence: TGTGCCAGCAGCTTAGCGAGTGGACAGTCTACCTACGAGCAGTACTTC. This gives the protein CASSLASGQSTYEQYF. The V gene is TRBV7-6, the J gene TRBJ2-7, with D maybe TRBD1 (6 bases). The length of the CDR3 is 16 residues. The germline V gene encodes CDR1 SGHVS and CDR2 FNYEAQ. With 0 bases removed from V and 2 bases from J, the gap between germline ends came to 14 bases. The variable domain in full, completed from reference TRBV7-6 and TRBJ2-7, reads GAGVSQSPRYKVTKRGQDVALRCDPISGHVSLYWYRQALGQGPEFLTYFNYEAQQDKSGLPNDRFSAERPEGSISTLTIQRTEQRDSAMYRCASSLASGQSTYEQYFGPGTRLTVT.

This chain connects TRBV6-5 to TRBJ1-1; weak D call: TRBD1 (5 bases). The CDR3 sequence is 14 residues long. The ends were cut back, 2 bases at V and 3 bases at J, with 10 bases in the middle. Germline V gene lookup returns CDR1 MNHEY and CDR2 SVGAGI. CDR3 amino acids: CASSYAGLHTEAFF. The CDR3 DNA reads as TGTGCCAGCAGTTACGCAGGGCTTCACACTGAAGCTTTCTTT.